This T cell receptor beta chain was profiled in a study of CD8+ T cells in alopecia areata. Overall study results and limits: Compared with mice, patients displayed less clear TCR sharing, possibly for HLA-related reasons.

On this clone: Its antigen is unknown.

Extracted from the samples, RNA was reverse transcribed into cDNA to serve as the sequencing template. The repertoire was sequenced with immunoSEQ multiplex PCR; TCRdb's copy has only in-frame clones and lacks some. The table lists roughly 180,000 clones, more than 55% of them singletons. Treatment noted: oral pan-JAK inhibitor, 5-10 mg twice daily. The receptor was derived from a human donor with alopecia areata. The material sequenced was CD4+ T cells sorted from blood, taken at week 4, from a patient treated with tofacitinib.

This chain's CDR3 is CASTLRENTEAFF. The CDR3 region has the DNA TGTGCCAGCACCCTCAGGGAAAACACTGAAGCTTTCTTT. The genes are TRBV7-9 and TRBJ1-1; possibly TRBD1 for D (5 bases). Deletions cut 7 bases from V and 2 bases from J, with 11 bases between. This CDR3 contains 13 residues. Germline assignment: CDR1 SEHNR and CDR2 FQNEAQ (reference sequence).